Below are 25 T cell receptor beta chains sequenced from a single sample in a study of T cells in Graves' hyperthyroidism and ophthalmopathy. RNA transcripts gave rise to amplified TCR beta CDR3 regions. A set of HTBI primers served as the primers for a first-round RT-PCR of the TCR CDR3. TCRdb ran MiXCR on the multiplex PCR reads and lists one entry per CDR3 protein. The sample yields approximately 380,000 distinct CDR3 sequences, about 18% seen once. The sequenced sample consisted of blood. These receptors all stem from a man aged 18 to 29 with Graves' ophthalmopathy.

Ten or more counts support this clonotype. The chain employs TRBV29-1 and TRBJ2-7; unclear D gene. Between the trimmed V and J ends, which lost 4 bases and 3 bases, there was a span of 16 bases. CDR1 is SQVTM, CDR2 ANQGSEA, per germline. CDR3 length: 14 amino acids. The DNA of the CDR3 is TGCAGCGTTGGGCCCACCCGACCCATCTACGAGCAGTACTTC. Translated, it gives CSVGPTRPIYEQYF.

This clonotype was seen at least ten times. V gene TRBV14 combines with J gene TRBJ2-3, with D possibly being TRBD1 or TRBD2 (6 bases each). Germline V gene sequence: CDR1 SGHDN, CDR2 FVKESK. The length of the CDR3 is 17 residues. Trimming shortened V by 0 bases and J by 4 bases, and 17 bases separated the two germline ends. The CDR3 DNA is TGTGCCAGCAGCCAAGACCCGAGAAGGGGGGTGGCAGATACGCAGTATTTT. Encoded protein: CASSQDPRRGVADTQYF.

Only a few counts were recorded for this clonotype. The rearrangement joins TRBV13 to TRBJ1-1, with TRBD1 matching over 8 bases. Germline V gives CDR1 PRHDT, CDR2 FYEKMQ (reference sequence). With 5 bases clipped from V and 5 bases from J, the junction kept 7 bases outside the gene matches. This CDR3 region has 14 residues. As DNA, the CDR3 is TGTGCCAGCAGCGGCAGGACAGGGTGGACTGAAGCTTTCTTT. Protein: CASSGRTGWTEAFF.

This clonotype was detected only a few times. The germline gene is not matched at one end of the junction; a read error may be the cause. The chain carries TRBV6-5 and TRBJ1-2; D is unresolved. This CDR3 comprises 15 residues. Germline-derived CDR1 and CDR2 are MNHEY and SVGAGI. CDR3 loop: CASSHSDLGRGGYTF. As DNA, the CDR3 is TGTGCCAGCAGTCACTCGGACCTAGGGCGTGGTGGCTACACCTTC.

The table lists this clonotype with many counts. The V and J genes are TRBV2 and TRBJ2-3; D is perhaps TRBD1 (5 bases). The germline gives CDR1 SNHLY, CDR2 FYNNEI. The CDR3 consists of 15 residues. V was trimmed by 5 bases and J by 1 base, leaving 13 bases between them. The CDR3 coding sequence is TGTGCCAGCAGTTTAGGCAGGGTTGGCACAGATACGCAGTATTTT. Translating gives CASSLGRVGTDTQYF.

The V and J genes are TRBV10-3 and TRBJ1-2; TRBD1 agrees at 7 bases. The CDR3 contains 14 residues. The V segment lost 0 bases and the J segment 6 bases; nucleotides outside the gene matches: 4. Per germline, CDR1 ENHRY and CDR2 SYGVKD. Written as DNA, the CDR3 is TGTGCCATCAGTGAGTCACAGGGGCTGGATGGCTACACCTTC. The encoded protein is CAISESQGLDGYTF.

The table lists this clonotype with many counts. This CDR3 reads CASSATGANTEAFF. The CDR3 region has the DNA TGTGCCAGCAGTGCGACAGGGGCGAACACTGAAGCTTTCTTT. The chain joins TRBV6-1 to TRBJ1-1; TRBD1 agrees at 8 bases. This CDR3 is 14 amino acids long. V was clipped by 4 bases and J by 1 base; unmatched bases: 2. Germline loops: CDR1 MNHNS, CDR2 SASEGT.

The CDR3 here is CASSNTYEQYF. The CDR3 bases are TGTGCCAGCAGTAACACCTACGAGCAGTACTTC. This sequence joins TRBV27 and TRBJ2-7; D not certain. CDR3 length: 11 residues. Trimming shortened V by 5 bases and J by 2 bases, and 4 bases separated the two germline ends. Germline assignment: CDR1 MNHEY and CDR2 SMNVEV (reference sequence).

This clonotype was recorded only once. The chain links TRBV11-2 to TRBJ2-5, with 10 bases identical to TRBD2. Per germline, CDR1 SGHAT and CDR2 FQNNGV. CDR3 size: 18 residues. The ends lost 5 bases at V and 5 bases at J; junction bases unmatched: 17. CDR3 bases: TGTGCCAGCAGCGCGAGACGAGCGGGGGGGCCCATGGAGGAGACCCAGTACTTC. As protein: CASSARRAGGPMEETQYF.

This clonotype turned up a few times. The chain carries TRBV4-1 and TRBJ1-2; possible D gene TRBD1, 5 bases. V gave up 0 bases and J gave up 4 bases, with 12 bases separating them. There are 15 residues in the CDR3. The germline CDR1 and CDR2 sequences are MGHRA and YSYEKL. As DNA, the CDR3 is TGCGCCAGCAGCCAAGAGCAGCAGGGTGTCTATGGCTACACCTTC. As protein: CASSQEQQGVYGYTF.

This clonotype was counted at least ten times. V gene TRBV7-9 combines with J gene TRBJ2-1; D is perhaps TRBD1 (5 bases). The CDR3 loop spans 15 amino acids. CDR1 is SEHNR and CDR2 is FQNEAQ in the germline V gene (reference sequence). Trimming pared 2 bases from V and 0 bases from J, leaving 8 bases between. The CDR3 protein is CASSLQGSSYNEQFF. The DNA of the CDR3 is TGTGCCAGCAGCTTACAGGGCAGCTCCTACAATGAGCAGTTCTTC.

V and J are TRBV29-1 and TRBJ1-2, with D perhaps TRBD1 (5 bases). V lost 7 bases and J lost 0, with 9 bases in between. The V gene's germline CDR1 is SQVTM and CDR2 ANQGSEA. CDR3 length: 12 residues. CDR3: CSGQTANYGYTF. CDR3 sequence (DNA): TGCAGCGGCCAGACAGCTAACTATGGCTACACCTTC.

This clonotype was detected ten times or more. This sequence joins TRBV20-1 and TRBJ2-1; the D is unclear. The V end lost 0 bases, the J end lost 2 bases, and 11 bases lay between the germline ends. Germline CDR1 DFQATT, CDR2 SNEGSKA (reference sequence). CDR3 length equals 15 residues. The CDR3 DNA sequence: TGCAGTGCTAGAGATGGGCAGGACGCCTACAATGAGCAGTTCTTC. Protein product: CSARDGQDAYNEQFF.

This clonotype occurred many times. This chain connects TRBV6-2 or TRBV6-3 to TRBJ2-1; D is perhaps TRBD2 (5 bases). This CDR3 spans 16 amino acids. Germline V CDR1 and CDR2: MNHEY, SVGEGT. Trimming stripped 5 bases from V and 5 bases from J, with 19 bases between. The CDR3 loop is CASSDPNRASNNEQFF. CDR3 DNA: TGTGCCAGCAGTGACCCAAATCGAGCTAGCAACAATGAGCAGTTCTTC.

The chain couples TRBV27 to TRBJ2-5; 12 nucleotides match TRBD2. V lost 2 bases, J lost 3 bases, and 19 bases stayed unmatched. The CDR3 covers 21 residues. The germline V gene encodes CDR1 MNHEY and CDR2 SMNVEV (reference sequence). The CDR3 region is CASSLVPPPTLLAGGKETQYF. The CDR3 DNA reads as TGTGCCAGCAGTTTAGTCCCCCCCCCAACCTTACTAGCGGGGGGCAAAGAGACCCAGTACTTC.

This chain uses TRBV19 with TRBJ2-7; the match to TRBD2 covers 8 bases. The CDR3 loop spans 14 amino acids. Germline V gene data show CDR1 as LNHDA and CDR2 as SQIVND (reference sequence). The V segment lost 3 bases and the J segment 3 bases; nucleotides outside the gene matches: 4. This CDR3 reads CASSISGGLYEQYF. The DNA for the CDR3 is TGTGCCAGTAGTATTTCGGGGGGGCTCTACGAGCAGTACTTC.

This clonotype has a count of ten or more. The V call is TRBV6-2 or TRBV6-3, the J call TRBJ1-1; unclear D gene. V was shortened by 6 bases and J by 5 bases, with 7 bases between the two germline ends. Germline CDR1 MNHEY, CDR2 SVGEGT. The CDR3 sequence is 11 residues long. Here the CDR3 DNA reads TGTGCCAGCAGATGGGGAACTGAAGCTTTCTTT. Translated, it gives CASRWGTEAFF.

This clonotype was detected only a few times. The gene calls are TRBV7-2 and TRBJ2-2; a possible D gene is TRBD1 (6 bases). Looked up from germline, CDR1 is SGHTA and CDR2 is FQGNSA. V dropped 10 bases and J dropped 6 bases, with 12 bases sitting between them. CDR3 length equals 12 residues. The CDR3 region is CATQTGPGELFF. The CDR3 nucleotides read TGTGCCACCCAGACAGGCCCCGGGGAGCTGTTTTTT. The full variable domain, completed using reference TRBV7-2 and TRBJ2-2, is GAGVSQSPSNKVTEKGKDVELRCDPISGHTALYWYRQSLGQGLEFLIYFQGNSAPDKSGLPSDRFSAERTGGSVSTLTIQRTQQEDSAVYLCATQTGPGELFFGEGSRLTVL.

The chain couples TRBV2 to TRBJ1-1, with 7 bases identical to TRBD1. The V gene's germline CDR1 is SNHLY and CDR2 FYNNEI. Trimming took 8 bases from V and 2 from J; bases not matched to a gene: 14. The CDR3 extends over 16 amino acids. The CDR3 sequence: CASSPNQGERNTEAFF. The CDR3 DNA sequence: TGTGCCAGCTCACCGAACCAGGGGGAGCGAAACACTGAAGCTTTCTTT.

This chain connects TRBV24-1 to TRBJ1-2, with 9 bases matching TRBD1. CDR3 length: 14 residues. Per germline, CDR1 KGHDR and CDR2 SFDVKD. The J segment lost 7 bases and the V segment lost 4 bases, leaving 6 bases of the junction unmatched. The CDR3 DNA reads TGTGCCACCAGTGACCGGACAGGGGTCGGTGGCTACACCTTC. Translation: CATSDRTGVGGYTF.

This clonotype occurred a few times. The gene calls are TRBV4-2 and TRBJ2-3, with 11 bases aligning to TRBD2. CDR3 length: 15 amino acids. V lost 4 bases and J lost 4; bases outside the gene matches: 4. The germline CDR1 and CDR2 sequences are LGHNA and YNFKEQ. The CDR3 DNA is TGTGCCAGCAGCCCGACTAGCGGGGTCGCAGATACGCAGTATTTT. This translates into CASSPTSGVADTQYF.

V gene TRBV3-1 combines with J gene TRBJ2-4, with 10 bases matching TRBD2. The CDR3 is made up of 17 amino acids. V was clipped by 3 bases and J by 1 base; unmatched bases: 6. The germline V gene has CDR1 LGHDT and CDR2 YNNKEL (reference sequence). CDR3 sequence (DNA): TGTGCCAGCAGCCAGCACCTAGCGGGGGAGGCCAAAAACATTCAGTACTTC. As protein: CASSQHLAGEAKNIQYF.

V and J are TRBV7-9 and TRBJ2-7; D is uncertain. CDR1 SEHNR and CDR2 FQNEAQ come from the germline V gene (reference sequence). V shed 1 base and J shed 6 bases, with 10 bases lying between them. The length of the CDR3 is 13 residues. The CDR3 protein is CASSLGLISEQYF. The CDR3 region has the DNA TGTGCCAGCAGCTTAGGTTTGATTTCCGAGCAGTACTTC.

The sample holds a few counts of this clonotype. The chain couples TRBV19 to TRBJ2-2; D remains ambiguous. Per germline, CDR1 LNHDA and CDR2 SQIVND (reference sequence). The length of the CDR3 is 15 residues. Trimming pared 3 bases from V and 0 bases from J, leaving 8 bases between. The CDR3 is CASSIQGSNTGELFF. DNA for the CDR3: TGTGCCAGTAGTATTCAAGGGTCGAACACCGGGGAGCTGTTTTTT.

This clonotype has just a few counts. CDR3 in amino acids: CSATSKNTEAFF. The CDR3 DNA sequence: TGCAGTGCTACCTCAAAGAACACTGAAGCTTTCTTT. The chain couples TRBV20-1 to TRBJ1-1, with no clear D. This CDR3 is built from 12 residues. Germline CDR1 DFQATT, CDR2 SNEGSKA (reference sequence). V gave up 4 bases and J gave up 1 base, with 7 bases separating them.